The rows below give T cell receptor beta chains drawn from one sample of a study of graft-versus-host responses after intestinal transplantation. Some clones are missing from TCRdb's copy, which holds only in-frame ones; the method was immunoSEQ multiplex PCR. The sample lists 99,000 or so clones, about 84% seen once, with around 1.4% in the top ten. Sample: PBMCs, taken 255 days after intestinal transplant. The receptors here all came from a human patient who received an intestinal transplant, so some T cells may come from the graft donor. CDR3s include the opening cysteine and the closing phenylalanine or tryptophan. Fields, in order: D gene, clone size, V gene, CDR3 length, J gene, CDR3 DNA, CDR3 protein. D genes are given only for firm matches. The size of a clone is reported for some rows only, either as once, few or many, or as a class for expanded clones.

d_call: .; clone_size: .; v_call: TRBV6-1; cdr3_length: 14; j_call: TRBJ1-3; cdr3_nt: TGTGCCAGCAGGGATACTGAGTTGAGAAACACCATATATTTT; cdr3_aa: CASRDTELRNTIYF
d_call: .; clone_size: .; v_call: TRBV7-8; cdr3_length: 13; j_call: TRBJ2-7; cdr3_nt: TGTGCCAGCAGCGGGGACATTCACTACGAGCAGTACTTC; cdr3_aa: CASSGDIHYEQYF
d_call: .; clone_size: few; v_call: TRBV4-1; cdr3_length: 14; j_call: TRBJ1-2; cdr3_nt: TGCGCCAGCAGCCGGGACACCTCTAACTATGGCTACACCTTC; cdr3_aa: CASSRDTSNYGYTF
d_call: .; clone_size: .; v_call: TRBV6-1; cdr3_length: 14; j_call: TRBJ1-5; cdr3_nt: TGTGCCAGCAGTCATCCGGGGGAGGATCAGCCCCAGCATTTT; cdr3_aa: CASSHPGEDQPQHF
d_call: TRBD1; clone_size: .; v_call: TRBV29-1; cdr3_length: 14; j_call: TRBJ2-3; cdr3_nt: TGCAGCGCTGGAGGGACAGGGCACGGAGATACGCAGTATTTT; cdr3_aa: CSAGGTGHGDTQYF
d_call: TRBD2; clone_size: .; v_call: TRBV28; cdr3_length: 15; j_call: TRBJ2-3; cdr3_nt: TGTGCCAGCACCTCTGGCGGGGGGTTATCAGATACGCAGTATTTT; cdr3_aa: CASTSGGGLSDTQYF
d_call: .; clone_size: .; v_call: TRBV6-1; cdr3_length: 15; j_call: TRBJ2-5; cdr3_nt: TGTGCCAGCAGTGAATCACAGGGATTCCAAGAGACCCAGTACTTC; cdr3_aa: CASSESQGFQETQYF
d_call: TRBD1; clone_size: .; v_call: TRBV5-1; cdr3_length: 14; j_call: TRBJ2-7; cdr3_nt: TGCGCCAGCAGCTTGGGACAGGGTAACGACGAGCAGTACTTC; cdr3_aa: CASSLGQGNDEQYF
d_call: .; clone_size: .; v_call: TRBV9; cdr3_length: 14; j_call: TRBJ1-1; cdr3_nt: TGTGCCAGCAGCGTAGAGGAGGGGAACACTGAAGCTTTCTTT; cdr3_aa: CASSVEEGNTEAFF
d_call: .; clone_size: .; v_call: TRBV28; cdr3_length: 12; j_call: TRBJ2-7; cdr3_nt: TGTGCCAGCGCCTCGCTAATCTACGAGCAGTACTTC; cdr3_aa: CASASLIYEQYF
d_call: TRBD1; clone_size: .; v_call: TRBV13; cdr3_length: 20; j_call: TRBJ2-6; cdr3_nt: TGTGCCAGCAGCTTAGAAGGACAGGGCTCTTCCAACTCTGGGGCCAACGTCCTGACTTTC; cdr3_aa: CASSLEGQGSSNSGANVLTF
d_call: .; clone_size: .; v_call: TRBV9; cdr3_length: 14; j_call: TRBJ2-2; cdr3_nt: TGTGCCAGCAGCCCCGACGGTAGCACCGGGGAGCTGTTTTTT; cdr3_aa: CASSPDGSTGELFF
d_call: TRBD2; clone_size: .; v_call: TRBV5-5; cdr3_length: 15; j_call: TRBJ2-5; cdr3_nt: TGTGCCAGCAGAGCGAGCGGGGGGGCCCTCGAGACCCAGTACTTC; cdr3_aa: CASRASGGALETQYF
d_call: .; clone_size: .; v_call: TRBV6-5; cdr3_length: 13; j_call: TRBJ2-7; cdr3_nt: TGTGCCTCGGGTCCACCGGGGACCTACGAGCAGTACTTC; cdr3_aa: CASGPPGTYEQYF
d_call: TRBD2; clone_size: .; v_call: TRBV30; cdr3_length: 15; j_call: TRBJ2-3; cdr3_nt: TGTGCCTGGAGTGTTGGCGCGGGGGGCCGGGATACGCAGTATTTT; cdr3_aa: CAWSVGAGGRDTQYF
d_call: TRBD1; clone_size: .; v_call: TRBV7-2; cdr3_length: 16; j_call: TRBJ2-1; cdr3_nt: TGTGCCAGCAGCTTAAGTGCGGACAGGGGGCTGGATGAGCAGTTCTTC; cdr3_aa: CASSLSADRGLDEQFF
d_call: .; clone_size: .; v_call: TRBV7-8; cdr3_length: 13; j_call: TRBJ2-3; cdr3_nt: TGTGCCAGCAGCTTCGAGGACACAGATACGCAGTATTTT; cdr3_aa: CASSFEDTDTQYF
d_call: .; clone_size: .; v_call: TRBV6-5; cdr3_length: 14; j_call: TRBJ1-2; cdr3_nt: TGTGCCAGCAGTCAAACACAGGCCATCTATGGCTACACCTTC; cdr3_aa: CASSQTQAIYGYTF
d_call: .; clone_size: .; v_call: TRBV6-4; cdr3_length: 13; j_call: TRBJ2-5; cdr3_nt: TGTGCCAGCAGTGACCCGGGGCAAGAGACCCAGTACTTC; cdr3_aa: CASSDPGQETQYF
d_call: .; clone_size: .; v_call: TRBV20-1; cdr3_length: 11; j_call: TRBJ2-3; cdr3_nt: TGCAGTGCTGTGAGCGTCTTTACGCAGTATTTT; cdr3_aa: CSAVSVFTQYF